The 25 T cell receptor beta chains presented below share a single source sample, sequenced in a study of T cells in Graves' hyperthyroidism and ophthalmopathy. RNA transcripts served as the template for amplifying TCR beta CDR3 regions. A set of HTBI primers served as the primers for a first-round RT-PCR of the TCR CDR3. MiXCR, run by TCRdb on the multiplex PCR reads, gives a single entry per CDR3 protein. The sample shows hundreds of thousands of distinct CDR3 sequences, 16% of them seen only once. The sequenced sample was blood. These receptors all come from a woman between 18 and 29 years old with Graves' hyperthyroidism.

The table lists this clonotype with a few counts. CDR3 region: CSARLWDLNSPLHF. CDR3 coding DNA: TGCAGTGCTAGGTTATGGGACTTAAATTCACCCCTCCACTTT. V is TRBV20-1 and J is TRBJ1-6; TRBD1 might be the D (5 bases). V lost 3 bases and J 7 bases, leaving 13 bases between the germline ends. CDR1 and CDR2 (germline): DFQATT, SNEGSKA (reference sequence). The CDR3 sequence is 14 residues long.

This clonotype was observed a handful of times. The CDR3 spells CASSQDRTPSSYEQYF. The CDR3, as DNA: TGCGCCAGCAGCCAAGATCGGACCCCAAGCTCCTACGAGCAGTACTTC. The chain uses TRBV4-3 and TRBJ2-7; no reliable D call. The CDR3 sequence is 16 residues long. With 0 bases removed from V and 0 bases from J, the gap between germline ends came to 12 bases. Germline-derived CDR1 and CDR2 are LGHNA and YSLEER.

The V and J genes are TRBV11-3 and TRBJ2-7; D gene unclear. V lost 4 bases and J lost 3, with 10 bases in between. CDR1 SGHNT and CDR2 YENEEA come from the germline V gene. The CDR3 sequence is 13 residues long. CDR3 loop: CASSSLRNYEQYF. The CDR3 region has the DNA TGTGCCAGCAGCTCCTTACGGAACTACGAGCAGTACTTC.

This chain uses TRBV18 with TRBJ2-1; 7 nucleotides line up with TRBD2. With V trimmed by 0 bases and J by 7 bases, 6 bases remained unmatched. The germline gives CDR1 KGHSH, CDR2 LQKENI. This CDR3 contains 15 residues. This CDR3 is CASSPPPGRSNEQFF. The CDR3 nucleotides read TGTGCCAGCTCACCACCGCCCGGGAGGTCAAATGAGCAGTTCTTC.

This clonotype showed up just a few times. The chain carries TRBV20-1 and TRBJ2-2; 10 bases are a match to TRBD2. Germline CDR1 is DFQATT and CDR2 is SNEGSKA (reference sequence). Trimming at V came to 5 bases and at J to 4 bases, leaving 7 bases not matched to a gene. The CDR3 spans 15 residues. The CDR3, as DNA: TGCAGTGCTCCCAGACTAGCGGGCAGCACCGGGGAGCTGTTTTTT. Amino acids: CSAPRLAGSTGELFF.

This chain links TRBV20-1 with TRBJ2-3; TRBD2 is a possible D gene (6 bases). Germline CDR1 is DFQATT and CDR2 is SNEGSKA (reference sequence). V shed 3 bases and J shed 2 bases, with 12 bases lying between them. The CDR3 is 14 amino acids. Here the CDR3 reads CSASGTSPTDTQYF. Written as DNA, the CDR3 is TGCAGTGCTAGCGGGACTTCCCCCACAGATACGCAGTATTTT.

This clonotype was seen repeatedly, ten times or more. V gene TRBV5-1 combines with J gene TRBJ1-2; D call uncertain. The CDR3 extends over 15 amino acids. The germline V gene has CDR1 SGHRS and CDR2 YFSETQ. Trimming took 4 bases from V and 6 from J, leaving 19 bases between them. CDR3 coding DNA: TGCGCCAGCAGCCCCGCAGCCGTCCTGGCTGATGGCTACACCTTC. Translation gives CASSPAAVLADGYTF.

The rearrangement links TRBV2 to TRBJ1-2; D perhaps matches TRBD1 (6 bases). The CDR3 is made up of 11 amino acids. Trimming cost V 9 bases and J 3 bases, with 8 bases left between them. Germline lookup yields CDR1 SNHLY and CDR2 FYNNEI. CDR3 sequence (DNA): TGTGCCAGTTACAGGGACTATGGCTACACCTTC. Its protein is CASYRDYGYTF.

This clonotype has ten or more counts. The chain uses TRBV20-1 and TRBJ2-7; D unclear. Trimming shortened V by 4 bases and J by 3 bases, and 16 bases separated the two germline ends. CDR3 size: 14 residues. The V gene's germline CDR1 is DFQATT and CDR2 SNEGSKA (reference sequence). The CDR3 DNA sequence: TGCAGTGCTACCCGGAGTGGTCCTCTCTACGAGCAGTACTTC. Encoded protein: CSATRSGPLYEQYF.

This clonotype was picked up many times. The CDR3 loop is CASRRLGQTYEQYF. As DNA, the CDR3 is TGTGCCAGCAGAAGACTAGGACAGACCTACGAGCAGTACTTC. The gene calls are TRBV6-1 and TRBJ2-7, with D perhaps being TRBD1 or TRBD2 (6 bases each). Trimming took off 6 bases at V and 2 bases at J, with 14 bases between the two ends. The CDR3 sequence is 14 residues long. Germline lookup yields CDR1 MNHNS and CDR2 SASEGT.

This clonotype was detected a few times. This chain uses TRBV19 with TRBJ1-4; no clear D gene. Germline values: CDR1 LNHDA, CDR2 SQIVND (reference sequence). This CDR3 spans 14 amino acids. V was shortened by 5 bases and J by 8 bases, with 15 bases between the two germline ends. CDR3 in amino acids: CASSYKGGEEKLFF. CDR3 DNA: TGTGCCAGTAGTTACAAGGGAGGTGAAGAAAAACTGTTTTTT.

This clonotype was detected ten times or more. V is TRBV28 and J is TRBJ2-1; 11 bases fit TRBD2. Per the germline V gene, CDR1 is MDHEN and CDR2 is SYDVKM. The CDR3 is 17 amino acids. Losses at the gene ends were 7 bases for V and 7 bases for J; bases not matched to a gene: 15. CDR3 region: CASISRPFSGRENEQFF. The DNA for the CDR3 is TGTGCCAGCATCTCAAGGCCTTTTAGCGGGAGGGAAAATGAGCAGTTCTTC.

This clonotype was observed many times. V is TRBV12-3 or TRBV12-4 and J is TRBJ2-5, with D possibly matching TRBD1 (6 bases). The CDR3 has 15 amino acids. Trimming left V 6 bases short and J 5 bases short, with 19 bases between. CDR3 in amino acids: CASRKTGLDMETQYF. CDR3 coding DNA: TGTGCCAGCAGGAAGACAGGTTTGGACATGGAGACCCAGTACTTC.

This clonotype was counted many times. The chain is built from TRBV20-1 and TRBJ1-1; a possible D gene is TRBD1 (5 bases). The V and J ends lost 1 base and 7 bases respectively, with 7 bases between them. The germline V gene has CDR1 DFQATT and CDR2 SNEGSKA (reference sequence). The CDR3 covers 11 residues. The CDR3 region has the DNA TGCAGTGCTAGAGCCGGGGGTGAAGCTTTCTTT. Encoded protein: CSARAGGEAFF.

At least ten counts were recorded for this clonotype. The CDR3 sequence: CASSSQEGGSADTQYF. Here the CDR3 DNA reads TGTGCCAGCAGCTCACAAGAGGGGGGCAGCGCAGATACGCAGTATTTT. The rearrangement joins TRBV7-9 to TRBJ2-3; D is possibly TRBD1 or TRBD2 (6 bases each). The V gene's germline CDR1 is SEHNR and CDR2 FQNEAQ (reference sequence). Trimming took off 4 bases at V and 4 bases at J, with 18 bases between the two ends. This CDR3 is built from 16 residues.

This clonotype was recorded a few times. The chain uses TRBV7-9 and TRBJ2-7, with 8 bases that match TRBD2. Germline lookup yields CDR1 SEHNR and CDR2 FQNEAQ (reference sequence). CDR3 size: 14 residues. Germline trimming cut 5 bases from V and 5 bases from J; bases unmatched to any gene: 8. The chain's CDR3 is CASSISGRSDEQYF. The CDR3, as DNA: TGTGCCAGCAGCATAAGCGGGAGAAGTGACGAGCAGTACTTC.

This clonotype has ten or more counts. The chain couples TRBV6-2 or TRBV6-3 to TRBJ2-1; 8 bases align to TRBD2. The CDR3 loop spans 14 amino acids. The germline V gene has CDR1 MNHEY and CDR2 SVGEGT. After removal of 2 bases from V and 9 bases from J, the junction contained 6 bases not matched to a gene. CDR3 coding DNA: TGTGCCAGCAGTTACGGCGGGGGGAAGGGTGAGCAGTTCTTC. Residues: CASSYGGGKGEQFF.

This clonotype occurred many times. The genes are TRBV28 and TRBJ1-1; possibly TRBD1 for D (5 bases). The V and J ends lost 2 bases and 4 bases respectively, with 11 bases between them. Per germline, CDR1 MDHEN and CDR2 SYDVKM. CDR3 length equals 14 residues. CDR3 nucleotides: TGTGCCAGCAGTTTAGGGGGTGTTGTCACTGAAGCTTTCTTT. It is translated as CASSLGGVVTEAFF.

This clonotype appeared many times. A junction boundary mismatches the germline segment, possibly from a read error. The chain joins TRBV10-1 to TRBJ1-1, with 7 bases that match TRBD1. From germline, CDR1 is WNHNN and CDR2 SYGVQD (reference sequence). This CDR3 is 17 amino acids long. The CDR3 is CASSEGRSGGMKTEAFF. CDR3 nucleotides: TGCGCCAGCAGTGAGGGAAGGTCAGGGGGGATGAAGACTGAAGCTTTCTTT.

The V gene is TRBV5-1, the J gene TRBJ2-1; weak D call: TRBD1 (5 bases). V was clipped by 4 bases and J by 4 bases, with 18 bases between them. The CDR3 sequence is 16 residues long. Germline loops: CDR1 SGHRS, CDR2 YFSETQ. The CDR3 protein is CASSPAQGTLYNEQFF. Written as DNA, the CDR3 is TGCGCCAGCAGCCCAGCCCAGGGTACGCTTTACAATGAGCAGTTCTTC.

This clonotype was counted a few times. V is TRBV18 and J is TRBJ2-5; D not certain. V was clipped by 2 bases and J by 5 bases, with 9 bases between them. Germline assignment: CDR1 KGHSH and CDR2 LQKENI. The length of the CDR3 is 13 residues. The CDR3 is CASSPKVGETQYF. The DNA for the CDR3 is TGTGCCAGCTCACCAAAGGTCGGGGAGACCCAGTACTTC. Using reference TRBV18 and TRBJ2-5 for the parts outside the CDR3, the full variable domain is NAGVMQNPRHLVRRRGQEARLRCSPMKGHSHVYWYRQLPEEGLKFMVYLQKENIIDESGMPKERFSAEFPKEGPSILRIQQVVRGDSAAYFCASSPKVGETQYFGPGTRLLVL.

The CDR3 DNA sequence: TGTGCCAGCAGCTTTAACGATGCAACTAATGAAAAACTGTTTTTT. Translating it yields CASSFNDATNEKLFF. The chain combines TRBV7-3 with TRBJ1-4; no clear D. The length of the CDR3 is 15 residues. Trimming took 3 bases from V and 0 from J, leaving 8 bases between them. Germline CDR1 and CDR2: SGHTA and FQGTGA.

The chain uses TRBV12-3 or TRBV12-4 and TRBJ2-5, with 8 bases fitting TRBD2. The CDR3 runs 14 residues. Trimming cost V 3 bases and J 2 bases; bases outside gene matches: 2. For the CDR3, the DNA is TGTGCCAGCAGTTTCGGGGGGGCTCAAGAGACCCAGTACTTC. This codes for CASSFGGAQETQYF.

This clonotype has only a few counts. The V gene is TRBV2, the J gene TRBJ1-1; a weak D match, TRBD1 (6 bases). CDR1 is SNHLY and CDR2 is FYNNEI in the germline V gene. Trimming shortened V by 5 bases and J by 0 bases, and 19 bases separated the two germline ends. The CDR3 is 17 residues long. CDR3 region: CASSRVSTGAMNTEAFF. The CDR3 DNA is TGTGCCAGCAGTCGAGTATCGACAGGAGCTATGAACACTGAAGCTTTCTTT.

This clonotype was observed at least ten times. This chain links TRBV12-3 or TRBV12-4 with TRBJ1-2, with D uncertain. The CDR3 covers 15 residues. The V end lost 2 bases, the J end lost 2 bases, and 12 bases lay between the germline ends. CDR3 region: CASSLRRVSNYGYTF. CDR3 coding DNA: TGTGCCAGCAGTTTAAGAAGGGTATCGAACTATGGCTACACCTTC.